These T cell receptor beta chains were read from a single sample in a study of T cell repertoires in cytomegalovirus infection. MiXCR, run by TCRdb on the reads, gives a single entry per CDR3 protein. The sample includes hundreds of thousands of distinct CDR3 sequences, over 7.5% of them seen just once. Sequenced sample: PBMCs. These TCRs come from a human donor in good health (CMV status not recorded). Some clones in this sample may be carry-over from other donors' samples. The CDR3 runs from the conserved cysteine through the conserved F or W. The D gene is left open where the match is weak. The size entry is marked missing in some rows and otherwise reads once, few, many or a size class.

D,J,size,V,CDR3,DNA
-,TRBJ1-4,-,TRBV7-9,CASSLSASGEKLFF,TGTGCCAGCAGCTTATCGGCTAGTGGTGAAAAACTGTTTTTT
-,TRBJ2-1,many,TRBV7-2,CASSPPGRSYNEQFF,TGTGCCAGCAGCCCCCCGGGACGATCCTACAATGAGCAGTTCTTC
-,TRBJ2-4,few,TRBV2,CASREGEAKNIQYF,TGTGCCAGCAGGGAAGGGGAGGCCAAAAACATTCAGTACTTC
-,TRBJ2-6,few,TRBV27,CASSFTGMGGANVLTF,TGTGCCAGCAGTTTCACAGGGATGGGGGGGGCCAACGTCCTGACTTTC
-,TRBJ1-6,few,TRBV12-3/TRBV12-4,CASSLLKNNSPLHF,TGTGCCAGCAGTTTACTTAAAAATAATTCACCCCTCCACTTT
-,TRBJ1-5,many,TRBV18,CASSPHSNQPQHF,TGTGCCAGCTCACCGCATAGCAATCAGCCCCAGCATTTT
TRBD1,TRBJ1-2,few,TRBV28,CASSQTGHNYGYTF,TGTGCCAGCAGTCAGACAGGGCACAACTATGGCTACACCTTC
-,TRBJ2-2,many,TRBV7-2,CASSLQGNTGELFF,TGTGCCAGCAGCTTACAAGGGAACACCGGGGAGCTGTTTTTT
-,TRBJ1-5,few,TRBV27,CASSLSKLAANQPQHF,TGTGCCAGCAGTTTATCGAAATTAGCAGCAAATCAGCCCCAGCATTTT
-,TRBJ2-2,-,TRBV6-1,CASRQGRWSGELFF,TGTGCCAGCAGGCAGGGGAGGTGGTCCGGGGAGCTGTTTTTT
-,TRBJ2-3,-,TRBV7-9,CASSPSLSTDTQYF,TGTGCCAGCAGCCCCTCACTCAGCACAGATACGCAGTATTTT
-,TRBJ2-5,few,TRBV12-3/TRBV12-4,CASSLTSLGRSLETQYF,TGTGCCAGCAGTCTAACCTCACTAGGCCGGAGTTTGGAGACCCAGTACTTC
-,TRBJ2-3,-,TRBV4-1,CAVGEGITDTQYF,TGCGCCGTCGGGGAAGGTATCACAGATACGCAGTATTTT
-,TRBJ2-2,many,TRBV19,CASRQGANTGELFF,TGTGCCAGTAGGCAGGGTGCGAACACCGGGGAGCTGTTTTTT
TRBD1,TRBJ2-7,many,TRBV5-1,CASSSGQGAYEQYF,TGTGCCAGCAGCTCCGGACAGGGGGCTTACGAGCAGTACTTC
-,TRBJ2-3,many,TRBV11-2,CASSSLGRGPDTQYF,TGTGCCAGCAGCTCTTTAGGGAGAGGGCCAGATACGCAGTATTTT
TRBD2,TRBJ2-4,-,TRBV6-2/TRBV6-3,CASKTSGGANIQYF,TGTGCCAGCAAGACTAGCGGGGGGGCGAACATTCAGTACTTC
TRBD1,TRBJ1-2,few,TRBV7-9,CASSSRTGVDFNYGYTF,TGTGCCAGCAGCTCGAGGACAGGGGTGGACTTCAACTATGGCTACACCTTC
-,TRBJ2-2,many,TRBV12-3/TRBV12-4,CASSLNRRTRNTGELFF,TGTGCCAGCAGTTTAAACAGACGAACGCGGAACACCGGGGAGCTGTTTTTT
-,TRBJ2-1,few,TRBV14,CASSQVGGFHNEQFF,TGTGCCAGCAGCCAAGTTGGGGGTTTTCACAATGAGCAGTTCTTC